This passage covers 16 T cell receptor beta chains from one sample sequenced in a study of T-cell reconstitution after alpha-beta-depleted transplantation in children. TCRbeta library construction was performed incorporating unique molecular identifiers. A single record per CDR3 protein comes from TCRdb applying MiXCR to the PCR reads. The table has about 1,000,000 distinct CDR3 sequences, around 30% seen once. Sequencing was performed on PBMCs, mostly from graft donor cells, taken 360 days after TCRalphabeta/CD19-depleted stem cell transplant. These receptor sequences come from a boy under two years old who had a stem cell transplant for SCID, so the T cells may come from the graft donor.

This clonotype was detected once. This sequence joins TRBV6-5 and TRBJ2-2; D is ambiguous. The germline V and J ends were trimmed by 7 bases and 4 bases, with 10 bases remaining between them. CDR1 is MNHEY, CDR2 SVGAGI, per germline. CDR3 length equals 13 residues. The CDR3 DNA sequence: TGTGCCAGCAATTGGGTGGTCACCGGGGAGCTGTTTTTT. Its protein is CASNWVVTGELFF.

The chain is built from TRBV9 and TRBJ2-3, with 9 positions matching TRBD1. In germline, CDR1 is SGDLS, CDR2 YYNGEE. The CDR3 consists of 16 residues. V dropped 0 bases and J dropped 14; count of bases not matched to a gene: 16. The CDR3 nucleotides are TGTGCCAGCAGCGTAGGAGGATCTACCGGGACAGGGACTCGGTATTTT. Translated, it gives CASSVGGSTGTGTRYF.

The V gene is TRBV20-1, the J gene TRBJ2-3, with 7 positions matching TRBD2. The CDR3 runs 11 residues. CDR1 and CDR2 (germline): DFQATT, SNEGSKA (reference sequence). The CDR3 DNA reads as TGCGCCTCCGGGAGGAGGGATACGCAGTATTTT. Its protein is CASGRRDTQYF.

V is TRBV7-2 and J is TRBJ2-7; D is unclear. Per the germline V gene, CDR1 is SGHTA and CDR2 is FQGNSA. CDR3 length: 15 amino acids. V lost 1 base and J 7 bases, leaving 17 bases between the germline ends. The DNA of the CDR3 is TGTGCCAGCAGCTTAGGTGGGGTCGTAGGGTTTGAGCAGTACTTC. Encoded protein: CASSLGGVVGFEQYF.

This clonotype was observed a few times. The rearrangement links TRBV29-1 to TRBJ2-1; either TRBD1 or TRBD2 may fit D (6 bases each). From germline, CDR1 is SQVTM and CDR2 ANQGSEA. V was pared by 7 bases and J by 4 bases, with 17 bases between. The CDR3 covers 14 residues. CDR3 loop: CSAIRGGSYNEQFF. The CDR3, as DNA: TGCAGCGCCATCCGAGGGGGGTCATACAATGAGCAGTTCTTC.

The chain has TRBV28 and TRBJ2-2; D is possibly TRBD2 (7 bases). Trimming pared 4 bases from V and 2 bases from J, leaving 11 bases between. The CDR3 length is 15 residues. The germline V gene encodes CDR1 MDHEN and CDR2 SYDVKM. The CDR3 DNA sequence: TGTGCCAGCAGTTGGGGGGGCGTAAACACCGGGGAGCTGTTTTTT. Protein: CASSWGGVNTGELFF.

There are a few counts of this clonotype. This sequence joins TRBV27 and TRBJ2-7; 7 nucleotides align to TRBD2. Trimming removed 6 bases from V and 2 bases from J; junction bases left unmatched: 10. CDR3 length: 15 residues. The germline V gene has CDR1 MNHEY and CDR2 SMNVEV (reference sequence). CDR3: CASSLLASGTYEQYF. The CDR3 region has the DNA TGTGCCAGCAGCCTCCTAGCTAGCGGCACCTACGAGCAGTACTTC.

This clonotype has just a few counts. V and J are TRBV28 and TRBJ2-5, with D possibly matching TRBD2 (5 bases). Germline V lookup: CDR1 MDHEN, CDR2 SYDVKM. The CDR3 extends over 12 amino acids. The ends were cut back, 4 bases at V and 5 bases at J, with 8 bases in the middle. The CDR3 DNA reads TGTGCCAGCAGTTGGTTAGCGGAGACCCAGTACTTC. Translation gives CASSWLAETQYF.

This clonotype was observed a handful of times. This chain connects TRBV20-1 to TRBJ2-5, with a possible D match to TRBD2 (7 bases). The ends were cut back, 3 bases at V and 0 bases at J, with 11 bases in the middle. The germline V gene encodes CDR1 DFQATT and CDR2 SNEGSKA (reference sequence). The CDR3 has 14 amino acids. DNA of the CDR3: TGCAGTGCTAGCGCGGGGGCCAACCAAGAGACCCAGTACTTC. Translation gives CSASAGANQETQYF.

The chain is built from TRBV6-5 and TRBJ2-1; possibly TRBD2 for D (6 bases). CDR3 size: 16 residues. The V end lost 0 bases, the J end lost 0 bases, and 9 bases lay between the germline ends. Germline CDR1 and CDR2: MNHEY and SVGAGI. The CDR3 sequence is CASSYSSTSSYNEQFF. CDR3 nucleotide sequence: TGTGCCAGCAGTTACTCGTCGACTAGCTCCTACAATGAGCAGTTCTTC.

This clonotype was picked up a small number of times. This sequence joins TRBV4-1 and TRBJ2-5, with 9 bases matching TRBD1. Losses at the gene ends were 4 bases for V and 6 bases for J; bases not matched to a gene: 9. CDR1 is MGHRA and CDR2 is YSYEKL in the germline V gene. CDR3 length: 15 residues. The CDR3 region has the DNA TGCGCCAGCAGCCCCTCTGGGGGACAGGGAAAGACCCAGTACTTC. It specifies CASSPSGGQGKTQYF.

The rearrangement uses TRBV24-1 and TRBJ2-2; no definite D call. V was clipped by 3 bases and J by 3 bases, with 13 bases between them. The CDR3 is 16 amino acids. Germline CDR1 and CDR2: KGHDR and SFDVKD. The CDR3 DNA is TGTGCCACCAGTGATCCCCTGTCTCCGTACACCGGGGAGCTGTTTTTT. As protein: CATSDPLSPYTGELFF.

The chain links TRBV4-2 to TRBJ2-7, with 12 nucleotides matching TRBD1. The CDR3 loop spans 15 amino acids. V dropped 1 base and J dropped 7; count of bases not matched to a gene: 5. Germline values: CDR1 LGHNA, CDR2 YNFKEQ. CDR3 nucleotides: TGTGCCAGCAGCCAAGGGGGGACAGGGGGCTATGAGCAGTACTTC. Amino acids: CASSQGGTGGYEQYF.

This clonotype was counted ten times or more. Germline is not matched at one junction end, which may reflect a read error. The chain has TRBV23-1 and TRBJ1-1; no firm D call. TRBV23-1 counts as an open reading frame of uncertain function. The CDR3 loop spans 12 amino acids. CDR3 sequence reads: CASSQRNTEAFF. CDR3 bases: TGTGCCAGCAGTCAACGTAACACTGAAGCTTTCTTT.

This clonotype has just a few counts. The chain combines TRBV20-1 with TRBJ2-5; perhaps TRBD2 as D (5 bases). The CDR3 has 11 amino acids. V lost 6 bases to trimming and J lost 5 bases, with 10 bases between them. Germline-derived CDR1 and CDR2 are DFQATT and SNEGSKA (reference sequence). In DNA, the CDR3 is TGCAGTGCAGACCCGGGGGAGACCCAGTACTTC. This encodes CSADPGETQYF.

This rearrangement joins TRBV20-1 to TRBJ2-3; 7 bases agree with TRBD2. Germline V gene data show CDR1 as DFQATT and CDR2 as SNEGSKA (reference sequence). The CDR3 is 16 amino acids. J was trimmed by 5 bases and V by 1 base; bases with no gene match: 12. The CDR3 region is CSARAGAGEVGDTQYF. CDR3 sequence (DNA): TGCAGTGCTAGAGCCGGGGCGGGGGAAGTGGGAGATACGCAGTATTTT.